This T cell receptor (beta chain) was identified during a study of CD8 T cells in ankylosing spondylitis. The CDR3 totals 14 residues. Trimming stripped 2 bases from V and 3 bases from J, with 8 bases between. Molecular-barcoded quantitative 5'-RACE produced these TCR beta libraries. Each CDR3 protein gets one entry after TCRdb re-called the 5' RACE reads with MiXCR. Altogether about 500,000 distinct CDR3 sequences are present, about 5% being singletons, with the ten largest covering roughly 3.2%. This clonotype was observed many times. What it binds is not known. The study's findings and limits: Apparently characteristic of ankylosing spondylitis blood was a TCR beta motif (eight highly homologous variants). Relatively scarce in peripheral blood, disease-linked clones were CD8+. Previously reported in reactive arthritis synovial fluid and blood were some of the motif variants.

This receptor was identified in a male donor with ankylosing spondylitis. The chain combines TRBV12-3 or TRBV12-4 with TRBJ1-5, with D possibly TRBD1 on 5 matching bases. What was sequenced was blood, either unsorted or a sorted T cell fraction (not recorded which). CDR3: CASSLWGLNQPQHF. Here the CDR3 DNA reads TGTGCCAGCAGTTTATGGGGACTCAATCAGCCCCAGCATTTT.